A selection of T cell receptor beta chains follows, all from one sample in a study of OX40 agonist ivuxolimab in advanced cancers. Here immunoSEQ multiplex PCR was the method, and the copy in TCRdb shows in-frame clones only, minus some. The data hold about 17,000 clones, with approximately 84% observed a single time. The sample in question was CD4+ or CD8+ T cells sorted from blood, obtained in a trial of the OX40 agonist ivuxolimab. Receptors originate from an adult with an advanced solid tumor such as melanoma, head and neck, liver or kidney cancer. CDR3s include the opening cysteine and the closing phenylalanine or tryptophan. The order of the fields is J gene, V gene, CDR3 protein.

TRBJ2-2 TRBV27 CASTGTGELFF
TRBJ2-5 TRBV4-1 CASSQAPPETQYF
TRBJ2-7 TRBV10-3 CATRGENAYEQYF
TRBJ2-7 TRBV5-6 CASTSVDNPLTYEQYF
TRBJ1-1 TRBV11-2 CASSLARGIWTEAFF
TRBJ1-1 TRBV25-1 CASSEYVRGLGAFF
TRBJ2-7 TRBV6-5 CASSEGGGEQYF
TRBJ1-1 TRBV6-5 CASSYRSNTEAFF
TRBJ2-1 TRBV2 CASSPGQGADEQFF
TRBJ2-5 TRBV27 CASSFRGGGRLEETQYF
TRBJ1-1 TRBV28 CASREDTSGPDTEAFF